These 6 T cell receptor beta chains came from one sample sequenced in a study of Ad26.COV2.S vaccination and SARS-CoV-2 variants. Treatment: roughly 19 received Ad26.COV2.S at low or high dose, single or two shots; about 5 received placebo; per-sample allocation not given. The investigators took samples on day 63 after the first vaccine or placebo injection. Sequencing used immunoSEQ multiplex PCR; TCRdb keeps in-frame clones, though not all of them. The sample yields around 300,000 clones, less than 90% seen once. The sequenced sample was peripheral blood, obtained in a trial of Ad26.COV2.S vaccine versus placebo. The receptor set was obtained from a person between 18 and 59 years old who received the Ad26.COV2.S COVID-19 vaccine or a placebo.

This rearrangement joins TRBV7-8 to TRBJ1-1, with D uncertain. The CDR3 is made up of 14 amino acids. Trimming took 7 bases from V and 3 from J, leaving 15 bases between them. Germline CDR1 and CDR2: SGHVS and FQNEAQ. The DNA for the CDR3 is TGTGCCAGCATAAGAGTCGCGGAGGACACTGAAGCTTTCTTT. This gives the protein CASIRVAEDTEAFF.

This clone was observed once. The rearrangement links TRBV13 to TRBJ2-3; TRBD2 matches at 9 bases. The CDR3 is 19 residues long. V shed 1 base and J 0 bases; nucleotides not matched to a gene: 11. CDR1 and CDR2 (germline): PRHDT, FYEKMQ (reference sequence). The CDR3 DNA sequence: TGTGCCAGCAGCTTAGAAGGTCTGCTGGCGGGGGGGAGCACAGATACGCAGTATTTT. Translating it yields CASSLEGLLAGGSTDTQYF.

The chain recombines TRBV10-3 with TRBJ1-1, with no clear D. V was trimmed by 0 bases and J by 0 bases, leaving 2 bases between them. CDR3 length: 13 amino acids. Germline values: CDR1 ENHRY, CDR2 SYGVKD. The CDR3: CAISESLNTEAFF. CDR3 DNA: TGTGCCATCAGTGAGTCGCTGAACACTGAAGCTTTCTTT.

The chain uses TRBV21-1 and TRBJ1-3. TRBV21-1 is termed a pseudogene. This CDR3 region has 14 residues. The CDR3 DNA sequence: TGTGCCAGCAGCTCAAATACCGAGCGGGACACCATATATTTT. This encodes CASSSNTERDTIYF.

The rearrangement joins TRBV3-1 (or the pseudogene TRBV3-2) to TRBJ1-6, with a possible D match to TRBD1 (5 bases). From germline, CDR1 is LGHDT and CDR2 YNNKEL (reference sequence). CDR3 length: 20 residues. V dropped 2 bases and J dropped 8 bases, with 28 bases sitting between them. CDR3 amino acids: CASSQPWGPWGRVRDSPLHF. Here the CDR3 DNA reads TGTGCCAGCAGCCAACCCTGGGGCCCATGGGGCAGGGTGAGGGATTCACCCCTCCACTTT.

The chain couples TRBV5-6 to TRBJ1-3, with no clear D. The CDR3 is 17 residues long. From germline, CDR1 is SGHDT and CDR2 YYEEEE. V lost 1 base, J lost 0 bases, and 14 bases lay in between. CDR3 bases: TGTGCCAGCAGCTTGCTTCAGGAGAGGGTCTCTGGAAACACCATATATTTT. Amino acids: CASSLLQERVSGNTIYF.